These T cell receptor beta chains were read from a single sample in a study of neurological immune-mediated disorders. One entry per CDR3 protein, called by TCRdb with MiXCR from the 5' RACE reads. The repertoire includes 50,000 to 80,000 distinct CDR3 sequences, around 3% of them detected once, and about 4% sits in the top ten. Sequencing input: PBMCs. All receptors derive from a middle-aged man with multiple sclerosis. Both conserved end residues are part of each CDR3. Fields, in order: V gene, J gene, clone size, CDR3 length, D gene, CDR3 protein, CDR3 DNA. D genes are given only for firm matches. Size is stated for part of the rows, as once, few or many counts, or as a class when the clone is expanded.

>TRBV7-2|TRBJ1-5|many|14|NA
CASSITGPNQPQHF
TGTGCCAGCAGCATAACAGGTCCCAATCAGCCCCAGCATTTT
>TRBV20-1|TRBJ2-1|many|13|NA
CSAAEGGRPRQFF
TGCAGTGCGGCAGAGGGTGGGCGACCCAGGCAGTTCTTC
>TRBV5-1|TRBJ2-3|many|17|NA
CASSFSLTGASTDTQYF
TGCGCCAGCAGTTTTAGCCTTACAGGAGCTAGCACAGATACGCAGTATTTT
>TRBV12-3/TRBV12-4|TRBJ1-4|many|14|TRBD1
CASSPGQGNEKLFF
TGTGCCAGCAGTCCGGGACAGGGGAATGAAAAACTGTTTTTT
>TRBV20-1|TRBJ1-1|many|12|NA
CSARRGETEAFF
TGCAGTGCTAGAAGGGGGGAAACTGAAGCTTTCTTT
>TRBV29-1|TRBJ2-7|many|13|NA
CSAGGTGATKQYF
TGCAGCGCCGGGGGGACGGGGGCTACGAAGCAGTACTTC
>TRBV12-3/TRBV12-4|TRBJ2-6|many|16|NA
CASSSYNQAGANVLTF
TGTGCCAGCAGTTCCTACAACCAGGCTGGGGCCAACGTCCTGACTTTC
>TRBV20-1|TRBJ2-6|many|15|NA
CSASRTHSGANVLTF
TGCAGTGCTTCCCGGACACATTCTGGGGCCAACGTCCTGACTTTC
>TRBV29-1|TRBJ2-1|many|16|TRBD2
CSVEDPGSGSYNEQFF
TGCAGCGTTGAAGATCCCGGTAGCGGGAGTTACAATGAGCAGTTCTTC
>TRBV3-1|TRBJ2-7|NA|11|TRBD2
CASTPGGAQYF
TGTGCCAGCACCCCGGGGGGAGCGCAGTACTTC
>TRBV5-1|TRBJ2-6|many|16|NA
CASSLDPNSGANVLTF
TGCGCCAGCAGCTTGGACCCGAACTCTGGGGCCAACGTCCTGACTTTC
>TRBV20-1|TRBJ2-7|medium-sized|16|TRBD1
CSAPGTGINGAYEQYF
TGCAGTGCGCCCGGGACAGGCATTAACGGGGCCTACGAGCAGTACTTC
>TRBV6-5|TRBJ1-2|many|13|NA
CASSYRDTYGYTF
TGTGCCAGCAGTTACAGGGATACCTATGGCTACACCTTC
>TRBV20-1|TRBJ2-7|many|15|TRBD1
CSATPRTGISYEQYF
TGCAGTGCCACACCCAGGACAGGGATCTCCTACGAGCAGTACTTC
>TRBV21-1|TRBJ1-5|many|14|NA
CASSSRPSGQPQHF
TGTGCCAGCAGCTCCCGACCCTCGGGTCAGCCCCAGCATTTT
>TRBV7-9|TRBJ1-5|many|14|TRBD1
CASSRGQGKGSMHF
TGTGCCAGCAGCAGGGGGCAGGGAAAAGGGTCTATGCATTTT
>TRBV20-1|TRBJ2-5|many|15|TRBD2
CSARAGLAGMKTQYF
TGCAGTGCTAGAGCTGGACTAGCGGGAATGAAGACCCAGTACTTC
>TRBV27|TRBJ1-1|many|14|NA
CASSLGNVGTEAFF
TGTGCCAGCAGTTTAGGGAATGTGGGCACTGAAGCTTTCTTT
>TRBV12-3/TRBV12-4|TRBJ2-3|many|13|NA
CASSRTSTDTQYF
TGTGCCAGCAGTCGGACGAGCACAGATACGCAGTATTTT
>TRBV5-1|TRBJ1-1|many|14|NA
CASSLTGPNTEAFF
TGCGCCAGCAGCCTGACAGGCCCGAACACTGAAGCTTTCTTT
>TRBV5-1|TRBJ1-6|many|15|NA
CASSRSGENNSPLHF
TGCGCCAGCAGCCGCTCAGGGGAGAATAATTCACCCCTCCACTTT
>TRBV12-3/TRBV12-4|TRBJ2-1|NA|20|NA
CASSLLTGFSSAGSYNEQFF
TGTGCCAGCAGTTTATTGACAGGTTTCAGCTCGGCGGGCTCCTACAATGAGCAGTTCTTC
>TRBV6-5|TRBJ1-2|many|12|NA
CASRYRAGGYTF
TGTGCCAGCAGATACAGGGCGGGTGGCTACACCTTC
>TRBV3-1|TRBJ2-5|NA|12|NA
CASSQSHSTQYF
TGTGCCAGCAGCCAGTCCCATTCGACCCAGTACTTC
>TRBV30|TRBJ1-1|many|13|NA
CAWSVLMNTEAFF
TGTGCCTGGAGTGTACTCATGAACACTGAAGCTTTCTTT
>TRBV6-5|TRBJ2-5|many|15|TRBD2
CASSFAGGREETQYF
TGTGCCAGCAGTTTTGCGGGGGGACGGGAGGAGACCCAGTACTTC
>TRBV5-1|TRBJ2-1|many|15|TRBD2
CASSAGLAGSNEQFF
TGCGCCAGCAGCGCGGGACTAGCGGGTTCCAATGAGCAGTTCTTC
>TRBV2|TRBJ1-1|NA|12|NA
CDSSTANTEAFF
TGTGACAGCAGCACAGCGAACACTGAAGCTTTCTTT
>TRBV3-1|TRBJ1-3|many|16|NA
CASSQASRTAGNTIYF
TGTGCCAGCAGCCAAGCGTCGAGGACTGCTGGAAACACCATATATTTT
>TRBV7-9|TRBJ1-1|many|13|NA
CASSFGNGLEAFF
NA
>TRBV12-3/TRBV12-4|TRBJ2-1|many|15|TRBD2
CASSLVSGGDNEQFF
TGTGCCAGCAGTTTAGTTAGCGGGGGGGACAATGAGCAGTTCTTC
>TRBV7-8|TRBJ1-5|many|14|TRBD1
CASSRHRGSQPQHF
TGTGCCAGCAGCCGACACAGGGGCAGTCAGCCCCAGCATTTT
>TRBV10-3|TRBJ2-2|many|13|NA
CAIRPRVPGELFF
TGTGCCATCAGACCCAGGGTGCCGGGGGAGCTGTTTTTT
>TRBV5-8|TRBJ2-1|few|16|TRBD1
CASSFPGTGDYNEQFF
TGTGCCAGCAGCTTCCCCGGGACAGGGGACTACAATGAGCAGTTCTTC
>TRBV9|TRBJ2-7|many|15|NA
CASSVEGSPSYEQYF
TGTGCCAGCAGCGTAGAGGGCAGCCCTTCCTACGAGCAGTACTTC
>TRBV27|TRBJ1-5|many|14|NA
CASRGTTDNQPQHF
TGTGCCAGTCGGGGGACGACCGATAATCAGCCCCAGCATTTT
>TRBV3-1|TRBJ2-5|many|13|NA
CASSPGPQETQYF
TGTGCCAGCAGCCCCGGACCCCAAGAGACCCAGTACTTC
>TRBV5-1|TRBJ2-3|many|17|TRBD2
CASSLGLAGFMTDTQYF
TGCGCCAGCAGCTTGGGACTAGCGGGATTTATGACAGATACGCAGTATTTT
>TRBV4-2|TRBJ2-3|many|16|NA
CASSQEKTIGADTQYF
TGTGCCAGCAGCCAAGAGAAGACTATAGGGGCCGATACGCAGTATTTT
>TRBV18|TRBJ1-3|many|15|NA
CASSPDTGPGNTIYF
TGTGCCAGCTCACCAGACACCGGACCTGGAAACACCATATATTTT
>TRBV11-3|TRBJ2-5|many|15|NA
CASSLGRSSQETQYF
TGTGCCAGCAGCTTAGGTAGATCATCCCAAGAGACCCAGTACTTC
>TRBV20-1|TRBJ2-3|few|14|NA
CSAVTGTSTDTQYF
TGCAGTGCTGTGACTGGAACCAGCACAGATACGCAGTATTTT
>TRBV7-3|TRBJ2-1|many|11|NA
CASSLQNEQFF
TGTGCCAGCAGCCTACAGAATGAGCAGTTCTTC
>TRBV3-1|TRBJ2-7|many|16|NA
CASSQERLTAPYEQYF
TGTGCCAGCAGCCAAGAGCGGTTGACAGCACCCTACGAGCAGTACTTC
>TRBV20-1|TRBJ2-1|many|15|NA
CSARGLMSSYNEQFF
TGCAGTGCTAGAGGACTGATGAGCTCCTACAATGAGCAGTTCTTC
>TRBV6-1|TRBJ1-4|many|12|NA
CASMGTNEKLFF
TGTGCCAGCATGGGGACTAATGAAAAACTGTTTTTT
>TRBV2|TRBJ1-2|many|14|NA
CASHDSLSNYGYTF
TGTGCCAGTCACGACAGTCTTAGTAACTATGGCTACACCTTC
>TRBV29-1|TRBJ2-1|many|16|TRBD2
CSVEALAGGTHNEQFF
TGCAGCGTAGAAGCGCTAGCGGGAGGAACCCACAATGAGCAGTTCTTC
>TRBV10-2|TRBJ1-5|many|15|TRBD1
CASSGQGKGNQPQHF
TGCGCCAGCAGTGGACAGGGGAAGGGCAATCAGCCCCAGCATTTT
>TRBV5-1|TRBJ2-5|many|13|NA
CASSQRREETQYF
TGCGCCAGCAGCCAGAGAAGAGAGGAGACCCAGTACTTC